Listed here are 30 T cell receptor beta chains from one sample, sequenced in a study of tumor and adjacent non-tumor tissue in lung cancer (dated by TCRdb to about 2018). Library prep was done by multiplex PCR. TCRdb names Illumina HiSeq 2500 as the instrument used. TCRbeta libraries were constructed through three rounds of nested PCR with primers (Table S4) according to protocols adapted from ARM-PCR. TCRdb applied fastp at Q25 and MiXCR to the public reads, then kept only in-frame beta chains. Every CDR3 protein is listed once, alongside the most common genes and DNA of its rows. This sample lists roughly 200,000 distinct CDR3 sequences; approximately 74% were detected once. Approximately 26% of the sample goes to the ten largest clones. Bulk unsorted tissue served as the source for RNA extraction, and RNA quality was assessed using a NanoDrop ND-1000 and an Agilent 2100. Material: lung tumor tissue. All receptors derive from a man aged 55 to 69 with non-small cell lung cancer.

This clonotype is a singleton in its sample. A single base separates this from a much larger clone, so it may be a read error. V gene TRBV12-3 or TRBV12-4 combines with J gene TRBJ1-3, with unresolved D. There are 14 residues in the CDR3. This CDR3 is CATSFLASGNTIYF. The DNA for the CDR3 is TGTGCCACCAGTTTTTTAGCCTCTGGAAACACCATATATTTT.

Comments on this clonotype: Germline is not matched at one junction end, which may reflect a read error. V is TRBV20-1 and J is TRBJ2-2; TRBD2 agrees at 8 bases. From germline, CDR1 is DFQATT and CDR2 SNEGSKA (reference sequence). The CDR3 is made up of 15 amino acids. CDR3 nucleotide sequence: TGCAATGCTAGATCCGGGACTAGTGACACCGGGAAGCTGTTTTTT. It encodes CNARSGTSDTGKLFF.

The chain recombines TRBV20-1 with TRBJ1-2; weak D call: TRBD1 (5 bases). The length of the CDR3 is 14 residues. With 5 bases removed from V and 8 bases from J, the gap between germline ends came to 21 bases. Germline V lookup: CDR1 DFQATT, CDR2 SNEGSKA (reference sequence). CDR3 coding DNA: TGCAGTGCTCCCATCATGGGGCCGATAGGAGGCTACACCTTC. Its protein is CSAPIMGPIGGYTF.

This clonotype has a single count. This chain joins TRBV12-3 or TRBV12-4 and TRBJ2-7, with D perhaps being TRBD1 or TRBD2 (5 bases each). Trimming shortened V by 2 bases and J by 2 bases, and 13 bases separated the two germline ends. The CDR3 is 15 residues long. CDR3: CASSLTTGLPYEQYF. CDR3 nucleotide sequence: TGTGCCAGCAGTTTAACTACAGGACTGCCCTACGAGCAGTACTTC.

About this clonotype: This sequence may be a read error, since a much larger clone differs from it by one base. The V and J genes are TRBV12-3 or TRBV12-4 and TRBJ2-7, with unresolved D. The CDR3 contains 15 residues. CDR3 in amino acids: CAGSSDRSPAYEQYF. The CDR3 nucleotides are TGTGCCGGCAGTTCAGATCGAAGTCCTGCCTACGAGCAGTACTTC.

As regards this clonotype: This may be a read error: a much more frequent sequence differs by one nucleotide. The CDR3 end shows no conserved phenylalanine or tryptophan, and so a read error is likely. This rearrangement joins TRBV20-1 to TRBJ2-1; D gene unclear. Germline loops: CDR1 DFQATT, CDR2 SNEGSKA (reference sequence). Trimming stripped 2 bases from V and 7 bases from J, with 9 bases between. This CDR3 region has 12 residues. CDR3 region: CSARPGRNEQFS. For the CDR3, the DNA is TGCAGTGCTAGACCAGGACGGAATGAGCAGTTCTCC.

The J gene is TRBJ2-2, the V gene TRBV20-1; TRBD2 is a possible D gene (5 bases). The CDR3 loop spans 16 amino acids. V was trimmed by 3 bases and J by 3 bases, leaving 17 bases between them. Germline CDR1 and CDR2: DFQATT and SNEGSKA (reference sequence). CDR3 protein: CSAREAMGGYTGELFF. The CDR3 DNA reads as TGCAGTGCTAGGGAGGCGATGGGTGGGTACACCGGGGAGCTGTTTTTT.

Turning to this clonotype: As the CDR3 is not closed by the conserved phenylalanine or tryptophan, this likely results from a read error. This chain uses TRBV20-1 with TRBJ2-7, with D tentatively TRBD1 (6 bases). The CDR3 loop spans 12 amino acids. V lost 4 bases to trimming and J lost 4 bases, with 11 bases between them. Germline-derived CDR1 and CDR2 are DFQATT and SNEGSKA (reference sequence). CDR3 in amino acids: CSATEQGYEQYL. As DNA, the CDR3 is TGCAGTGCTACTGAACAGGGTTACGAGCAGTACCTC.

The V call is TRBV4-1, the J call TRBJ2-5; 7 bases match TRBD1. This CDR3 region has 16 residues. V gave up 4 bases and J gave up 1 base; unmatched junction bases: 9. The germline CDR1 and CDR2 sequences are MGHRA and YSYEKL. This chain's CDR3 is CASSRRQTGIQETQYF. The CDR3 nucleotides are TGCGCCAGCAGCCGCAGGCAGACAGGGATCCAAGAGACCCAGTACTTC.

Concerning this clonotype: This may stem from a read error, because a much larger clone lies one nucleotide away. The CDR3 reads CSVDEQGSFSRANVLTF. The CDR3 nucleotides are TGCAGCGTTGACGAACAGGGATCATTCTCTAGGGCCAACGTCCTGACTTTC. V usage is TRBV29-1 and J usage is TRBJ2-6, with D possibly TRBD1 on 6 matching bases. Germline CDR1 is SQVTM and CDR2 is ANQGSEA. This CDR3 region has 17 residues.

The chain employs TRBV12-3 or TRBV12-4 and TRBJ1-5; D is unclear. This CDR3 contains 10 residues. Trimming left V 10 bases short and J 7 bases short, with 8 bases between. The CDR3 sequence is CANAGQPQHF. DNA of the CDR3: TGTGCCAACGCCGGGCAGCCCCAGCATTTT.

This clonotype was recorded many times. The V gene is TRBV29-1, the J gene TRBJ2-1, with 9 bases aligning to TRBD1. Per germline, CDR1 SQVTM and CDR2 ANQGSEA. The length of the CDR3 is 15 residues. J lost 6 bases, V lost 6 bases, and 12 bases had no gene match. The CDR3 sequence is CSVVGRTGVGNEQFF. DNA for the CDR3: TGCAGCGTCGTAGGCCGGACAGGGGTGGGCAATGAGCAGTTCTTC.

The genes are TRBV20-1 and TRBJ2-5, with 15 positions matching TRBD2. The CDR3 is 16 residues long. Germline CDR1 DFQATT, CDR2 SNEGSKA (reference sequence). V was clipped by 4 bases and J by 1 base; unmatched bases: 4. This CDR3 is CSATGTSGGTQETQYF. The CDR3 DNA sequence: TGCAGTGCTACCGGGACTAGCGGGGGGACCCAAGAGACCCAGTACTTC.

The chain uses TRBV20-1 and TRBJ2-1; TRBD2 agrees at 9 bases. Losses at the gene ends were 6 bases for V and 7 bases for J; bases not matched to a gene: 10. The length of the CDR3 is 14 residues. Germline loops: CDR1 DFQATT, CDR2 SNEGSKA (reference sequence). The CDR3 DNA sequence: TGCAGTGCGCCCCTAGCGGGGTTTAGAAATGAGCAGTTCTTC. Translated, it gives CSAPLAGFRNEQFF.

The chain recombines TRBV20-1 with TRBJ2-3; 10 bases line up with TRBD2. Germline V CDR1 and CDR2: DFQATT, SNEGSKA (reference sequence). Trimming took 4 bases from V and 4 from J; bases not matched to a gene: 20. The CDR3 totals 19 residues. CDR3 amino acids: CSANGERRAGGPGADTQYF. The CDR3 DNA is TGCAGTGCTAATGGTGAAAGGAGAGCGGGGGGGCCGGGGGCAGATACGCAGTATTTT.

Concerning this clonotype: Relative to the germline gene, one junction end is altered; a read error may explain this. V usage is TRBV4-3 and J usage is TRBJ2-3; the D is unclear. Germline CDR1 LGHNA, CDR2 YSLEER. This CDR3 is built from 16 residues. DNA for the CDR3: TGCGCCCGCAGCCAAGATAGAACGGGCATCACAGATACGCAGTATTTT. Its protein is CARSQDRTGITDTQYF.

Turning to this clonotype: The germline gene is not matched at one end of the junction; a read error may be the cause. The chain recombines TRBV11-3 with TRBJ1-1; D may be TRBD1 (5 bases). Germline assignment: CDR1 SGHNT and CDR2 YENEEA. This CDR3 region has 13 residues. CDR3 DNA sequence: TGTGCCAGCACCGCACAGGTAGGCACTGAAGCCTTATTT. This translates into CASTAQVGTEALF.

On this clonotype itself: A single base separates this from a much larger clone, so it may be a read error. The chain uses TRBV20-1 and TRBJ2-7, with 10 bases matching TRBD1. Looked up from germline, CDR1 is DFQATT and CDR2 is SNEGSKA (reference sequence). The CDR3 is 14 amino acids. The CDR3 sequence is CSARDRGPSYDQYF. The CDR3 DNA follows: TGCAGTGCGCGGGACAGGGGCCCTTCCTACGACCAGTACTTC.

On this clonotype itself: At one of its ends the junction is not consistent with the germline gene, which may arise from a read error. The chain is built from TRBV5-4 and TRBJ2-2; maybe TRBD1 (6 bases). The length of the CDR3 is 16 residues. The germline CDR1 and CDR2 sequences are SGHNT and YYREEE (reference sequence). Here the CDR3 reads CASSLAGALNTGELFF. The CDR3 nucleotides are TGTGCCAGCAGCTTGGCAGGGGCCCTTAACACAGGGGAGCTGTTTTTT.

As to this clonotype: Here the CDR3 omits its conserved ending phenylalanine or tryptophan, so a read error is the likely source. The V gene is TRBV11-1, the J gene TRBJ2-7; perhaps TRBD2 as D (5 bases). Germline V gene data show CDR1 as SGHAT and CDR2 as FQDESV (reference sequence). The CDR3 spans 16 residues. The CDR3 is CASSLAIRDNSHKQYL. The DNA for the CDR3 is TGTGCCAGTAGCTTAGCGATTCGTGACAACTCCCACAAGCAGTACTTA.

V usage is TRBV11-3 and J usage is TRBJ2-6; no clear D. Germline assignment: CDR1 SGHNT and CDR2 YENEEA. The CDR3 runs to 17 residues. The CDR3 nucleotides are TGTGCGAGCGCTCGCGAGCAGAGGACCTCTGGGGCCAACGTCCTGACTTTC. Amino acid sequence: CASAREQRTSGANVLTF.

Worth noting for this clonotype: This CDR3 fails to terminate in the conserved phenylalanine or tryptophan, so it likely reflects a read error. The DNA is omitted, as the CDR3 cannot be located on it reliably, and the CDR3 follows TCRdb's listing. This sequence joins TRBV12-3 or TRBV12-4 and TRBJ1-5; the listed D gene, TRBD1, was not tested against the DNA. The CDR3 has 14 residues if both end residues are counted. This CDR3 is CASSPTGLDQPQHL.

Remarks on this clonotype: No conserved phenylalanine or tryptophan is present at the end of the CDR3, so a read error is the likely explanation. It is unclear where the CDR3 begins or ends on the DNA, so no DNA is shown, and the CDR3 is as TCRdb lists it. The chain is built from TRBV6-4 and TRBJ1-1. In germline, CDR1 is MRHNA, CDR2 SNTAGT. The CDR3 extends over 14 residues, inclusive of both ends. This CDR3 reads CASSAGGAGTEAIV.

This chain connects TRBV28 to TRBJ2-3, with TRBD2 matching over 10 bases. The J segment lost 6 bases and the V segment lost 3 bases, leaving 9 bases of the junction unmatched. Per germline, CDR1 MDHEN and CDR2 SYDVKM. This CDR3 has 16 amino acids. This chain's CDR3 is CASSFTSGVPGDTQYF. CDR3 nucleotide sequence: TGTGCCAGCAGTTTTACTAGCGGGGTCCCCGGGGATACGCAGTATTTT.

Comments on this clonotype: As the CDR3 is not closed by the conserved phenylalanine or tryptophan, this likely results from a read error. V and J are TRBV5-4 and TRBJ2-7; no reliable D call. The CDR3 runs 16 residues. Germline values: CDR1 SGHNT, CDR2 YYREEE (reference sequence). The CDR3 DNA reads as TGTACCAGCAGCTTGGGCGGAACAGCCTCCTCCTACGAGCAGTACTTA. This gives the protein CTSSLGGTASSYEQYL.

Worth noting for this clonotype: One junction end disagrees with the germline gene, perhaps due to a read error. This chain uses TRBV29-1 with TRBJ1-1; D ambiguous. CDR1 and CDR2 (germline): SQVTM, ANQGSEA. This CDR3 has 12 residues. The CDR3 loop is CSGGHKNIEAFF. The CDR3 DNA follows: TGCAGCGGCGGGCACAAGAACATTGAAGCTTTCTTT.

With regard to this clonotype: Germline and junction disagree at one end, which may indicate a read error. The gene calls are TRBV20-1 and TRBJ1-1; D might be TRBD1 (5 bases). Germline CDR1 DFQATT, CDR2 SNEGSKA (reference sequence). This CDR3 has 17 amino acids. The CDR3 is CSARGILSSGGNAEAFF. The CDR3 coding sequence is TGCAGTGCTAGGGGGATTCTCAGCAGCGGGGGGAACGCTGAAGCTTTCTTT.

This clonotype has just one count. Germline and junction disagree at one end, which may indicate a read error. This chain joins TRBV4-3 and TRBJ1-1; tentative D call: TRBD1 (5 bases). CDR1 and CDR2 from the germline V gene are LGHNA and YSLEER. The CDR3 consists of 15 residues. CDR3: CASSQGGGLNTETFF. CDR3 DNA sequence: TGCGCCAGCAGCCAAGGGGGGGGTTTGAACACTGAAACTTTCTTT.

A remark on this clonotype: At one boundary the junction diverges from the germline segment, which might be a read error. The rearrangement uses TRBV6-6 and TRBJ1-1; 9 nucleotides align to TRBD1. The germline V gene has CDR1 MNHNY and CDR2 SVGAGI (reference sequence). CDR3 length: 14 amino acids. The CDR3: CASSCSTGGTEAIF. In DNA form, the CDR3 reads TGTGCCAGCAGTTGCTCAACAGGGGGCACTGAAGCTATCTTT.

This clonotype was recorded once. The junction departs from the called germline gene at one end, perhaps through a read error. The rearrangement uses TRBV6-5 and TRBJ1-1; the D gene is possibly TRBD1 (5 bases). Germline values: CDR1 MNHEY, CDR2 SVGAGI. CDR3 length equals 16 residues. The CDR3 DNA is TGTGTCAGCAGTTACTCGATGGAACAGGCGAACACTGAGGCTTTCTTT. Protein product: CVSSYSMEQANTEAFF.